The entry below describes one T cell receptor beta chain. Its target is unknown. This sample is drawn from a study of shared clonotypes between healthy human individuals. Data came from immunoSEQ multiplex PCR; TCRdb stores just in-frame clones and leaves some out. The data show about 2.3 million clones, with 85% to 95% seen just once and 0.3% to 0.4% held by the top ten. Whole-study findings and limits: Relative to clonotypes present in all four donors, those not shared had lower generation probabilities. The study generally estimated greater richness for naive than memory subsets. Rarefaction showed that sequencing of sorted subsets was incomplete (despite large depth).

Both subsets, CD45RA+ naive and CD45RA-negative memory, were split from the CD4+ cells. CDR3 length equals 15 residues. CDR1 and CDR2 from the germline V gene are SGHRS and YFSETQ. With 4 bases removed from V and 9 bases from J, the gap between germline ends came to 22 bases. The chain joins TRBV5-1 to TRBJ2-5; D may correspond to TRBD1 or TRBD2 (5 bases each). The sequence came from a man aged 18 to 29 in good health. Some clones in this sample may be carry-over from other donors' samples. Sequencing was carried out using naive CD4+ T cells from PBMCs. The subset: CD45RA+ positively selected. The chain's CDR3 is CASSGGWTTERAQYF. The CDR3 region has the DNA TGCGCCAGCAGCGGGGGTTGGACCACCGAGAGGGCCCAGTACTTC. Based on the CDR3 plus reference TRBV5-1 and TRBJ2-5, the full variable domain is KAGVTQTPRYLIKTRGQQVTLSCSPISGHRSVSWYQQTPGQGLQFLFEYFSETQRNKGNFPGRFSGRQFSNSRSEMNVSTLELGDSALYLCASSGGWTTERAQYFGPGTRLLVL.